The 27 T cell receptor beta chains in this list originate from one sample, sequenced in a study of cytomegalovirus exposure and HLA in healthy donors. PCR primers comprised 60 Vbeta and 13 Jbeta primers. The data were produced by immunoSEQ multiplex PCR, yet TCRdb's version contains in-frame clones alone and is incomplete. The data hold about 100,000 clones, with about 85% observed a single time. Sequences were obtained from PBMCs. All receptors derive from a man aged 30 to 45 in good health and CMV-seronegative.

The chain has TRBV28 and TRBJ2-3, with a weak D call TRBD2 (7 bases). CDR3 length: 15 amino acids. V lost 4 bases to trimming and J lost 5 bases, with 16 bases between them. Germline CDR1 MDHEN, CDR2 SYDVKM. The CDR3 DNA reads TGTGCCAGCAGTTCCGGTGCGGGGGCAGGAGATACGCAGTATTTT. The encoded protein is CASSSGAGAGDTQYF.

This chain links TRBV5-4 with TRBJ2-3, with D perhaps TRBD2 (6 bases). V lost 4 bases and J 2 bases, leaving 11 bases between the germline ends. This CDR3 is built from 14 residues. CDR1 and CDR2 (germline): SGHNT, YYREEE (reference sequence). CDR3 coding DNA: TGTGCCAGCAGCCCCACTAGCTACACAGATACGCAGTATTTT. Its translation is CASSPTSYTDTQYF. Supplemented by reference TRBV5-4 and TRBJ2-3, the full variable domain reads ETGVTQSPTHLIKTRGQQVTLRCSSQSGHNTVSWYQQALGQGPQFIFQYYREEENGRGNFPPRFSGLQFPNYSSELNVNALELDDSALYLCASSPTSYTDTQYFGPGTRLTVL.

The chain uses TRBV30 and TRBJ2-7; 9 nucleotides line up with TRBD2. With V trimmed by 4 bases and J by 6 bases, 13 bases remained unmatched. The germline gives CDR1 GTSNPN, CDR2 SVGIG (reference sequence). This CDR3 is 15 amino acids long. CDR3 nucleotide sequence: TGTGCCTGGACCCTCCCCGGGACTAGCACCGGCGAGCAGTACTTC. Translation gives CAWTLPGTSTGEQYF.

The chain couples TRBV6-1 to TRBJ2-5; D gene uncertain. CDR1 and CDR2 (germline): MNHNS, SASEGT. V was shortened by 7 bases and J by 0 bases, with 9 bases between the two germline ends. This CDR3 is 13 amino acids long. CDR3 DNA: TGTGCCAGCACCCTTGCAGACCAAGAGACCCAGTACTTC. Its translation is CASTLADQETQYF.

This clone appeared once. The chain has TRBV6-1 and TRBJ2-7, with D unclear. This CDR3 comprises 14 residues. Germline values: CDR1 MNHNS, CDR2 SASEGT. The V end was cut by 3 bases, the J end by 3 bases, with 12 bases between. CDR3 in amino acids: CASSDGYRHYEQYF. The CDR3 nucleotides read TGTGCCAGCAGTGATGGCTACAGACACTACGAGCAGTACTTC.

The V call is TRBV28, the J call TRBJ2-2; tentatively, D is TRBD1 (5 bases). Trimming stripped 5 bases from V and 1 base from J, with 14 bases between. The CDR3 spans 16 residues. Germline assignment: CDR1 MDHEN and CDR2 SYDVKM. The CDR3 sequence is CASSTPDKLNTGELFF. CDR3 sequence (DNA): TGTGCCAGCAGTACCCCGGACAAACTGAACACCGGGGAGCTGTTTTTT. The complete variable domain, with remaining parts taken from reference TRBV28 and TRBJ2-2, reads DVKVTQSSRYLVKRTGEKVFLECVQDMDHENMFWYRQDPGLGLRLIYFSYDVKMKEKGDIPEGYSVSREKKERFSLILESASTNQTSMYLCASSTPDKLNTGELFFGEGSRLTVL.

With regard to this clone: A read error may produce the germline difference seen at one junction end. The CDR3 region is CASSSGAQETQYF. In DNA form, the CDR3 reads TGTGCTAGCAGCTCAGGGGCCCAAGAGACCCAGTACTTC. J is TRBJ2-5 and V is TRBV7-7; D is perhaps TRBD1 (6 bases). The CDR3 sequence is 13 residues long. Per the germline V gene, CDR1 is SSHAT and CDR2 is FNYEAQ (reference sequence).

The sample holds one count of this clone. This rearrangement joins TRBV2 to TRBJ1-5; 7 positions agree with TRBD1. V lost 8 bases to trimming and J lost 0 bases; unmatched junction nucleotides: 7. Germline assignment: CDR1 SNHLY and CDR2 FYNNEI. The CDR3 is 15 residues long. CDR3 sequence reads: CASEQGPYSNQPQHF. The CDR3 region has the DNA TGTGCCAGCGAACAGGGGCCTTATAGCAATCAGCCCCAGCATTTT.

The chain is built from TRBV27 and TRBJ2-5, with TRBD1 as a possible D gene (7 bases). V lost 5 bases and J lost 6, with 16 bases in between. CDR3 length: 14 amino acids. Germline lookup yields CDR1 MNHEY and CDR2 SMNVEV (reference sequence). The CDR3 nucleotides read TGTGCCAGCAGTGGACGGGGGACAGTACAGACCCAGTACTTC. This codes for CASSGRGTVQTQYF.

The rearrangement uses TRBV29-1 and TRBJ2-3; TRBD1 matches at 11 bases. The V gene end was trimmed by 3 bases and the J gene end by 5 bases; junction bases not matched to a gene: 4. In germline, CDR1 is SQVTM, CDR2 ANQGSEA. The CDR3 runs to 14 residues. Written as DNA, the CDR3 is TGCAGCGTTGATGGACAGGGGGCTAAAGATACGCAGTATTTT. It encodes CSVDGQGAKDTQYF.

The chain employs TRBV28 and TRBJ1-5; D gene ambiguous. The CDR3 is 12 amino acids. Trimming took 3 bases from V and 7 from J, leaving 7 bases between them. Germline CDR1 is MDHEN and CDR2 is SYDVKM. The CDR3 DNA is TGTGCCAGCAGTTTTAGTCGGCAGCCCCAGCATTTT. Encoded protein: CASSFSRQPQHF.

The CDR3 DNA follows: TGTGCCAGCAGTTTTAGAAGGGTTCAGGGATCCTACGAGCAGTACTTC. This translates into CASSFRRVQGSYEQYF. The rearrangement uses TRBV28 and TRBJ2-7, with a weak D call TRBD1 (5 bases). Trimming pared 3 bases from V and 1 base from J, leaving 16 bases between. The germline gives CDR1 MDHEN, CDR2 SYDVKM. This CDR3 contains 16 residues.

The rearrangement links TRBV7-2 to TRBJ2-3; 14 nucleotides align to TRBD2. Germline V lookup: CDR1 SGHTA, CDR2 FQGNSA. The CDR3 runs to 18 residues. J was trimmed by 3 bases and V by 5 bases; bases with no gene match: 10. The CDR3 DNA reads TGTGCCAGCAGCGCCCCGAAGACTAGCGGGAGGGGTACAGATACGCAGTATTTT. Its translation is CASSAPKTSGRGTDTQYF.

This clone occurred once. The chain recombines TRBV4-1 with TRBJ2-3; D may be TRBD2 (5 bases). This CDR3 spans 16 amino acids. Between the trimmed V and J ends, which lost 4 bases and 0 bases, there was a span of 14 bases. The germline gives CDR1 MGHRA, CDR2 YSYEKL. CDR3 coding DNA: TGCGCCAGCAGCCCCCCCGGACTGCAAAGCACAGATACGCAGTATTTT. It encodes CASSPPGLQSTDTQYF.

The chain employs TRBV11-3 and TRBJ1-1; 7 positions agree with TRBD1. The junction had 5 bases not matched to a gene; V was cut back by 5 bases and J by 2 bases. CDR1 and CDR2 from the germline V gene are SGHNT and YENEEA. The CDR3 contains 14 residues. The CDR3 DNA follows: TGTGCCAGCAGCCAGGGACAGTATAACACTGAAGCTTTCTTT. This sequence encodes CASSQGQYNTEAFF.

The J gene is TRBJ2-2, the V gene TRBV30, with 7 bases matching TRBD1. This CDR3 has 16 residues. With V trimmed by 2 bases and J by 0 bases, 6 bases remained unmatched. In germline, CDR1 is GTSNPN, CDR2 SVGIG (reference sequence). CDR3 amino acids: CAWSRNRGPNTGELFF. DNA for the CDR3: TGTGCCTGGAGTCGCAACAGGGGCCCGAACACCGGGGAGCTGTTTTTT.

The chain recombines TRBV7-2 with TRBJ2-7, with 10 positions matching TRBD1. With 5 bases clipped from V and 1 base from J, the junction kept 8 bases outside the gene matches. The CDR3 has 16 residues. Looked up from germline, CDR1 is SGHTA and CDR2 is FQGNSA. The CDR3 sequence: CASSPSTGGESYEQYF. CDR3 bases: TGTGCCAGCAGCCCCTCGACAGGGGGCGAGTCCTACGAGCAGTACTTC.

CDR3 sequence reads: CASSYTGTSGSEQFF. Written as DNA, the CDR3 is TGTGCCAGCAGCTATACCGGGACTAGCGGGAGCGAGCAGTTCTTC. The chain recombines TRBV6-5 with TRBJ2-1, with 14 bases fitting TRBD2. After removal of 6 bases from V and 10 bases from J, the junction contained 8 bases not matched to a gene. The CDR3 length is 15 residues. CDR1 is MNHEY and CDR2 is SVGAGI in the germline V gene.

V gene TRBV10-3 combines with J gene TRBJ2-7, with D unclear. Germline CDR1 is ENHRY and CDR2 is SYGVKD. The CDR3 loop spans 12 amino acids. Trimming pared 8 bases from V and 3 bases from J, leaving 11 bases between. Written as DNA, the CDR3 is TGTGCCATCGAGAACGATTTCTACGAGCAGTACTTC. It yields the protein CAIENDFYEQYF.

This clone was detected only a few times. CDR3 in amino acids: CGTRPLGYNEQFF. The DNA for the CDR3 is TGTGGTACTAGGCCGTTGGGCTACAATGAGCAGTTCTTC. This chain links TRBV19 with TRBJ2-1; weak D call: TRBD2 (5 bases). The CDR3 has 13 residues. The germline V gene encodes CDR1 LNHDA and CDR2 SQIVND (reference sequence).

CDR3 DNA sequence: TGTGCCAGCAGCTTAAATGGGGGGATCCAAGAGACCCAGTACTTC. It specifies CASSLNGGIQETQYF. The V gene is TRBV7-8, the J gene TRBJ2-5, with D possibly TRBD2 on 6 matching bases. Germline V gene data show CDR1 as SGHVS and CDR2 as FQNEAQ. The V end lost 2 bases, the J end lost 1 base, and 11 bases lay between the germline ends. The CDR3 totals 15 residues.

The J gene is TRBJ1-5, the V gene TRBV7-9; no definite D call. V lost 1 base to trimming and J lost 1 base, with 14 bases between them. The CDR3 has 17 amino acids. CDR1 SEHNR and CDR2 FQNEAQ come from the germline V gene (reference sequence). CDR3 protein: CASSLGGGGASNQPQHF. The DNA for the CDR3 is TGTGCCAGCAGCTTAGGGGGTGGAGGTGCGAGCAATCAGCCCCAGCATTTT.

The chain combines TRBV28 with TRBJ1-2; 11 positions agree with TRBD1. CDR1 and CDR2 from the germline V gene are MDHEN and SYDVKM. V trimming: 5 bases; J trimming: 3 bases; junction bases outside the gene matches: 11. This CDR3 is built from 17 residues. This chain's CDR3 is CASSLLRSGQGDYGYTF. The CDR3 bases are TGTGCCAGCAGTCTCCTTCGCTCGGGACAGGGGGACTATGGCTACACCTTC.

This clone was counted between two and nine times. The rearrangement uses TRBV6-6 and TRBJ1-2, with a tentative D call TRBD1 (6 bases). Germline V lookup: CDR1 MNHNY, CDR2 SVGAGI (reference sequence). V was trimmed by 0 bases and J by 0 bases, leaving 11 bases between them. The CDR3 sequence is 16 residues long. CDR3 bases: TGTGCCAGCAGTTACTCGAGCGGACAGTCTAACTATGGCTACACCTTC. Residues: CASSYSSGQSNYGYTF.

This chain joins TRBV7-3 and TRBJ2-1; 11 bases align to TRBD2. The ends lost 5 bases at V and 6 bases at J; junction bases unmatched: 3. Germline V gene data show CDR1 as SGHTA and CDR2 as FQGTGA. The CDR3 is made up of 14 amino acids. Written as DNA, the CDR3 is TGTGCCAGCAGCACTAGCGGGGGAACCAATGAGCAGTTCTTC. Its protein product is CASSTSGGTNEQFF.

The J gene is TRBJ2-7, the V gene TRBV11-2; 8 positions match TRBD1. With 2 bases clipped from V and 1 base from J, the junction kept 4 bases outside the gene matches. The length of the CDR3 is 15 residues. CDR1 is SGHAT and CDR2 is FQNNGV in the germline V gene. The DNA of the CDR3 is TGTGCCAGCAGCTTAAGGGACAGGCTATCCTACGAGCAGTACTTC. Translating gives CASSLRDRLSYEQYF.

The rearrangement links TRBV9 to TRBJ1-1; D unclear. Per the germline V gene, CDR1 is SGDLS and CDR2 is YYNGEE. The V and J ends lost 0 bases and 6 bases respectively, with 15 bases between them. This CDR3 region has 15 residues. As DNA, the CDR3 is TGTGCCAGCAGCGTAGGCGTCGACTCGGTCTCTGAAGCTTTCTTT. Translated, it gives CASSVGVDSVSEAFF.